This T cell receptor beta chain was sequenced during a study of blood T cell repertoires in COVID-19. Study details: In each case, the material was cDNA or gDNA derived from T cells, B-cell-depleted T cells, or PBMCs.

Original methodology: Quantification of nucleated cells was approximated via reference gene primer amplification. Produced via immunoSEQ multiplex PCR; TCRdb's table is partial and in-frame only. The V and J calls and clone size are taken from that table; D and trimming were inferred from the DNA. This table holds fewer than 350,000 clones, approximately 88% found once. It was during active infection that Seattle patients were enrolled and then longitudinally followed. With V trimmed by 6 bases and J by 7 bases, 3 bases remained unmatched. Germline loops: CDR1 MNHNY, CDR2 SVGAGI (reference sequence). The CDR3 spans 12 residues.

Input material: peripheral blood. The source is a woman in her 30s with COVID-19, enrolled during active disease. The chain combines TRBV6-6 with TRBJ2-4; TRBD1 aligns across 7 bases. The CDR3 nucleotides are TGTGCCAGCAGCCCACAGGGGAACATTCAGTACTTC. Translation gives CASSPQGNIQYF.